Only a few counts were recorded for the clone carrying this TCR beta chain. Unique molecular identifiers were incorporated when the TCRbeta library was constructed. Using its own MiXCR run on the PCR reads, TCRdb lists one record per CDR3 protein. The data contain hundreds of thousands of distinct CDR3 sequences, roughly 23% of them singletons. The data originate from a study of T-cell reconstitution after alpha-beta-depleted transplantation in children. The TCR sequence derives from a boy younger than two who had a stem cell transplant for acute myeloid leukemia, so the T cells may come from the graft donor. The sequencing used PBMCs, mostly from graft donor cells, collected 360 days after TCRalphabeta/CD19-depleted stem cell transplant.

Here the CDR3 reads CSVEDGSILTGSYNEQFF. CDR3 sequence (DNA): TGCAGCGTTGAAGATGGGTCGATTTTGACAGGGTCCTACAATGAGCAGTTCTTC. The genes are TRBV29-1 and TRBJ2-1; 7 bases map to TRBD1. The CDR3 loop spans 18 amino acids. V dropped 0 bases and J dropped 1; count of bases not matched to a gene: 12. The germline V gene has CDR1 SQVTM and CDR2 ANQGSEA.